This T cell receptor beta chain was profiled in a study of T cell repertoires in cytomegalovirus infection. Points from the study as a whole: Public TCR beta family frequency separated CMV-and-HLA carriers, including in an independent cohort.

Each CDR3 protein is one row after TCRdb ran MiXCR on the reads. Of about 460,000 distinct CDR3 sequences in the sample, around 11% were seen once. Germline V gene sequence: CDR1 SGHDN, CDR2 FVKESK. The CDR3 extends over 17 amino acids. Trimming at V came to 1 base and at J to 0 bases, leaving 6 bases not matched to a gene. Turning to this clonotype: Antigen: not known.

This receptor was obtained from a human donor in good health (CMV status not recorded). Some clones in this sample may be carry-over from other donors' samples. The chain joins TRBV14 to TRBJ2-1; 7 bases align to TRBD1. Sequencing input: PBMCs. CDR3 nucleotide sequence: TGTGCCAGCAGCCAAGTGAACAGGGGTAGCTCCTACAATGAGCAGTTCTTC. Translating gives CASSQVNRGSSYNEQFF.